These 17 T cell receptor beta chains were all obtained from the same sample, sequenced in a study of regulatory T cells in long-lasting Graves disease. Libraries of TCR beta came from iRepertoire HTBI primers plus Arm-PCR of CDR3 regions. TCRdb processed the multiplex PCR reads anew with MiXCR; each CDR3 protein has one entry. The repertoire has 600,000 to 650,000 distinct CDR3 sequences, approximately 15% of them found once; the top ten carry 15% to 20%. The sample's time point: newly diagnosed GD, antithyroid drugs for less than 3 months. Isolated PBMC RNA provided the starting material for the TCR library. This sample was shared with a second study, whose subject was T cells in Graves' hyperthyroidism and ophthalmopathy.

The specimen was peripheral blood mononuclear cells (PBMCs), collected at new diagnosis, from a patient treated with antithyroid drugs. The origin of the receptors is a woman in her thirties with Graves disease.

The genes are TRBV5-4 and TRBJ2-1; D is undetermined. Germline V gene sequence: CDR1 SGHNT, CDR2 YYREEE (reference sequence). V lost 0 bases and J 7 bases, leaving 14 bases between the germline ends. This CDR3 has 15 residues. CDR3 amino acids: CASSLGPGPPNEQFF. The CDR3 nucleotides read TGTGCCAGCAGCTTGGGCCCCGGTCCCCCGAATGAGCAGTTCTTC.

This clonotype appeared many times. The rearrangement links TRBV11-2 to TRBJ2-4; 9 bases fit TRBD1. Losses at the gene ends were 4 bases for V and 7 bases for J; bases not matched to a gene: 8. This CDR3 is built from 15 residues. Germline V gene lookup returns CDR1 SGHAT and CDR2 FQNNGV. CDR3 loop: CASSWGDRAGNIQYF. The CDR3 nucleotides are TGTGCCAGCAGCTGGGGGGACAGGGCGGGGAACATTCAGTACTTC.

The table lists this clonotype with a few counts. The junction shows a germline mismatch at one end, possibly a read error. The chain joins TRBV20-1 to TRBJ1-1; D is ambiguous. Germline V gene sequence: CDR1 DFQATT, CDR2 SNEGSKA (reference sequence). The CDR3 length is 14 residues. CDR3 region: CSVREAQRNTEAFF. As DNA, the CDR3 is TGCAGTGTTAGAGAGGCACAGCGGAACACTGAAGCTTTCTTT.

This clonotype was counted a few times. One end of the junction is discordant with germline, which a read error may explain. This chain joins TRBV7-9 and TRBJ2-5; the D gene is possibly TRBD1 (5 bases). Per germline, CDR1 SEHNR and CDR2 FQNEAQ (reference sequence). The CDR3 length is 15 residues. Here the CDR3 reads CASSQVPRGLETQYF. DNA for the CDR3: TGCGCCAGCAGCCAAGTTCCTAGGGGATTAGAGACCCAGTACTTC. Together with reference TRBV7-9 and TRBJ2-5, the CDR3 gives the full variable domain: DTGVSQNPRHKITKRGQNVTFRCDPISEHNRLYWYRQTLGQGPEFLTYFQNEAQLEKSRLLSDRFSAERPKGSFSTLEIQRTEQGDSAMYLCASSQVPRGLETQYFGPGTRLLVL.

This clonotype was found many times. The chain is built from TRBV6-1 and TRBJ1-2, with 7 bases identical to TRBD1. Germline loops: CDR1 MNHNS, CDR2 SASEGT. Trimming at V came to 4 bases and at J to 6 bases, leaving 8 bases not matched to a gene. The CDR3 spans 14 residues. The CDR3 spells CASSVMTGSNGYTF. The CDR3 nucleotides are TGTGCCAGCAGTGTAATGACAGGGTCGAATGGCTACACCTTC.

In this sample, this clonotype turned up many times. J is TRBJ2-6 and V is TRBV12-3 or TRBV12-4; D remains ambiguous. The CDR3 has 15 amino acids. With 6 bases removed from V and 0 bases from J, the gap between germline ends came to 9 bases. The CDR3 coding sequence is TGTGCCAGCAGCTGGACGATCTCTGGGGCCAACGTCCTGACTTTC. Translating it yields CASSWTISGANVLTF.

This clonotype was seen many times. The rearrangement links TRBV2 to TRBJ2-1; 10 bases match TRBD2. CDR3 length: 14 residues. V shed 4 bases and J 12 bases; nucleotides not matched to a gene: 9. The germline V gene encodes CDR1 SNHLY and CDR2 FYNNEI. The DNA of the CDR3 is TGTGCCAGCAGTGGGGAGTCAGCGGGAGGGGGGCAGTTCTTC. Its translation is CASSGESAGGGQFF. The whole variable domain, filled in from reference TRBV2 and TRBJ2-1, reads EPEVTQTPSHQVTQMGQEVILRCVPISNHLYFYWYRQILGQKVEFLVSFYNNEISEKSEIFDDQFSVERPDGSNFTLKIRSTKLEDSAMYFCASSGESAGGGQFFGPGTRLTVL.

This clonotype was detected ten times or more. The V gene is TRBV7-2, the J gene TRBJ2-5, with 9 bases that match TRBD2. The germline V gene has CDR1 SGHTA and CDR2 FQGNSA. The CDR3 totals 15 residues. V trimming: 5 bases; J trimming: 2 bases; junction bases outside the gene matches: 6. The CDR3 region has the DNA TGTGCCAGCAGCCCCCGGCGGGAGGGTCAAGAGACCCAGTACTTC. Translation: CASSPRREGQETQYF.

This clonotype was detected many times. The chain links TRBV6-1 to TRBJ2-1; the match to TRBD2 covers 8 bases. CDR1 MNHNS and CDR2 SASEGT come from the germline V gene. J gave up 7 bases and V 8 bases, and 16 bases lay outside the gene matches. This CDR3 has 16 residues. The CDR3 sequence: CASYTRGPREENEQFF. CDR3 DNA: TGTGCCAGCTATACGAGGGGCCCGCGGGAGGAGAATGAGCAGTTCTTC.

V and J are TRBV5-1 and TRBJ2-3; possibly TRBD2 for D (5 bases). Per germline, CDR1 SGHRS and CDR2 YFSETQ. V lost 0 bases to trimming and J lost 4 bases, with 15 bases between them. The CDR3 has 16 amino acids. The CDR3 DNA is TGCGCCAGCAGCTTGGCCGGGCTAGCACCGCCAGATACGCAGTATTTT. It translates to CASSLAGLAPPDTQYF. The full variable domain, with the rest looked up from reference TRBV5-1 and TRBJ2-3, is KAGVTQTPRYLIKTRGQQVTLSCSPISGHRSVSWYQQTPGQGLQFLFEYFSETQRNKGNFPGRFSGRQFSNSRSEMNVSTLELGDSALYLCASSLAGLAPPDTQYFGPGTRLTVL.

There are many counts of this clonotype. The J gene is TRBJ1-4, the V gene TRBV28; 8 nucleotides agree with TRBD1. The germline V gene has CDR1 MDHEN and CDR2 SYDVKM. The ends lost 6 bases at V and 9 bases at J; junction bases unmatched: 9. CDR3 size: 14 residues. CDR3 loop: CASSRTGTRKKLFF. The CDR3 region has the DNA TGTGCCAGCAGCCGGACAGGGACGAGGAAAAAACTGTTTTTT.

On this clonotype: A read error may explain this, as a much larger clone is one base away. The CDR3 end shows no conserved phenylalanine or tryptophan, and so a read error is likely. The chain links TRBV24-1 to TRBJ2-1, with D unresolved. The V end lost 0 bases, the J end lost 5 bases, and 13 bases lay between the germline ends. This CDR3 is built from 16 residues. The germline V gene has CDR1 KGHDR and CDR2 SFDVKD. This chain's CDR3 is CATSDLQKSQNNEQFS. The DNA for the CDR3 is TGTGCCACCAGTGATTTGCAAAAGAGCCAGAACAATGAGCAGTTCTCC.

This clonotype was found many times. The rearrangement uses TRBV25-1 and TRBJ2-3; 9 bases are a match to TRBD1. Trimming removed 4 bases from V and 5 bases from J; junction bases left unmatched: 4. The CDR3 is made up of 14 amino acids. Germline V lookup: CDR1 MGHDK, CDR2 SYGVNS. CDR3 DNA sequence: TGTGCCAGCAGTGGAACAGGGGGCAGAGATACGCAGTATTTT. Encoded protein: CASSGTGGRDTQYF.

The sample holds many counts of this clonotype. The chain has TRBV5-1 and TRBJ2-6, with 10 bases aligning to TRBD1. V lost 7 bases and J lost 2; bases outside the gene matches: 0. CDR3 length: 14 amino acids. CDR1 SGHRS and CDR2 YFSETQ come from the germline V gene. The CDR3 here is CASGTGAGANVLTF. The CDR3 nucleotides are TGCGCCAGCGGGACAGGGGCTGGGGCCAACGTCCTGACTTTC.

This clonotype has just a few counts. The J gene is TRBJ2-1, the V gene TRBV20-1; 10 nucleotides align to TRBD2. Germline CDR1 reads DFQATT; CDR2 reads SNEGSKA (reference sequence). After removal of 3 bases from V and 4 bases from J, the junction contained 6 bases not matched to a gene. This CDR3 comprises 15 residues. The CDR3 region has the DNA TGCAGTGCTAGGGGGACTAGCGTACCTTACAATGAGCAGTTCTTC. Its translation: CSARGTSVPYNEQFF.

This clonotype was counted at least ten times. The rearrangement links TRBV7-8 to TRBJ1-5; D is ambiguous. The germline V gene has CDR1 SGHVS and CDR2 FQNEAQ. V was trimmed by 1 base and J by 3 bases, leaving 7 bases between them. The CDR3 is 14 residues long. For the CDR3, the DNA is TGTGCCAGCAGCTTAGGAGGGCCCAATCAGCCCCAGCATTTT. Protein: CASSLGGPNQPQHF.

The chain carries TRBV3-1 and TRBJ2-1, with D possibly being TRBD1 (6 bases). Germline V CDR1 and CDR2: LGHDT, YNNKEL (reference sequence). There are 16 residues in the CDR3. V dropped 1 base and J dropped 4 bases, with 14 bases sitting between them. CDR3 amino acids: CASSQGYSGQYNEQFF. The CDR3, as DNA: TGTGCCAGCAGCCAAGGGTACTCGGGACAATACAATGAGCAGTTCTTC.